These 20 T cell receptor beta chains were all obtained from the same sample, sequenced in a study of post-analysis software for immune sequencing data. Regarding the study as a whole: Five or six TRBV segments (TRBV5-6, TRBV5-1 and TRBV20-1 among them) occurred more frequently in patients than in controls.

Unique molecular identifiers tagged the TCR beta cDNA libraries. TCRdb processed the PCR reads anew with MiXCR; each CDR3 protein has one entry. The sample includes about 460,000 distinct CDR3 sequences, roughly 45% seen only once; the top ten take about 12%. These receptors have no known antigen. The sample taken for sequencing was blood. All receptors derive from a girl aged 5 to 17 with multiple sclerosis.

This clonotype was seen more than once but under ten times. The rearrangement uses TRBV24-1 and TRBJ2-3; TRBD2 agrees at 8 bases. CDR1 is KGHDR, CDR2 SFDVKD, per germline. CDR3 length: 15 amino acids. J lost 3 bases, V lost 5 bases, and 6 bases had no gene match. CDR3 protein: CATSGMAGGTDTQYF. The CDR3 bases are TGTGCCACCAGTGGCATGGCGGGAGGTACAGATACGCAGTATTTT.

This clonotype was counted only a few times. The J gene is TRBJ2-1, the V gene TRBV27; 8 bases line up with TRBD1. Germline CDR1 and CDR2: MNHEY and SMNVEV (reference sequence). The CDR3 totals 17 residues. The ends lost 3 bases at V and 1 base at J; junction bases unmatched: 8. The CDR3 is CASSFGQGLGSYNEQFF. In nucleotides, the CDR3 is TGTGCCAGCAGTTTCGGACAGGGACTCGGTTCCTACAATGAGCAGTTCTTC.

In nucleotides, the CDR3 is TGTGCCACCAGTGGTTCTAGCGGGAGTTCCTACGAGCAGTACTTC. It translates to CATSGSSGSSYEQYF. This chain joins TRBV24-1 and TRBJ2-7, with 10 bases fitting TRBD2. The CDR3 runs to 15 residues. Germline V lookup: CDR1 KGHDR, CDR2 SFDVKD. V was clipped by 5 bases and J by 1 base; unmatched bases: 4.

This clonotype has just a few counts. This sequence joins TRBV6-5 and TRBJ2-1; D assignment may be TRBD1 or TRBD2 (5 bases each). Trimming shortened V by 8 bases and J by 15 bases, and 17 bases separated the two germline ends. The CDR3 loop spans 11 amino acids. Germline-derived CDR1 and CDR2 are MNHEY and SVGAGI. The CDR3 DNA sequence: TGTGCCAGCGGCCGGGGCAACACGGGGTTCTTC. Residues: CASGRGNTGFF.

The V call is TRBV4-1, the J call TRBJ2-7, with 7 bases identical to TRBD2. TRBJ2-5 explains the end of the DNA better; the J call may be wrong. Germline loops: CDR1 MGHRA, CDR2 YSYEKL. The CDR3 is made up of 16 amino acids. The CDR3 loop is CASSQESGRALETQYF. CDR3 DNA sequence: TGCGCCAGCAGCCAAGAGTCGGGGAGGGCCCTTGAGACCCAGTACTTC.

In its sample, this clonotype was seen many times. This rearrangement joins TRBV3-1 to TRBJ2-1; 8 bases map to TRBD1. The germline V gene encodes CDR1 LGHDT and CDR2 YNNKEL (reference sequence). The length of the CDR3 is 14 residues. With 5 bases clipped from V and 5 bases from J, the junction kept 5 bases outside the gene matches. This CDR3 reads CASSEGQANNEQFF. CDR3 nucleotide sequence: TGTGCCAGCAGCGAGGGACAGGCCAACAATGAGCAGTTCTTC.

The chain uses TRBV29-1 and TRBJ1-2, with 8 bases fitting TRBD1. Per germline, CDR1 SQVTM and CDR2 ANQGSEA. The CDR3 totals 14 residues. V shed 6 bases, J shed 2 bases, and the junction held 8 bases outside the gene matches. The CDR3 DNA reads as TGCAGCGTCGGACAGGGATCGGGAAACTATGGCTACACCTTC. Translated: CSVGQGSGNYGYTF.

V usage is TRBV7-9 and J usage is TRBJ2-5; tentative D call: TRBD1 (6 bases). From germline, CDR1 is SEHNR and CDR2 FQNEAQ (reference sequence). The CDR3 totals 14 residues. V was trimmed by 5 bases and J by 11 bases, leaving 21 bases between them. The CDR3 DNA reads as TGTGCCAGCAGCAAGGACGGACAGTACAATGAGCAGTACTTC. Amino acid sequence: CASSKDGQYNEQYF.

The chain combines TRBV28 with TRBJ2-7; 7 nucleotides match TRBD2. The CDR3 contains 13 residues. V shed 6 bases and J 2 bases; nucleotides not matched to a gene: 4. CDR1 and CDR2 from the germline V gene are MDHEN and SYDVKM. The CDR3 protein is CASRSGDPYEQYF. The CDR3 coding sequence is TGTGCCAGCAGGAGCGGGGACCCCTACGAGCAGTACTTC.

The genes are TRBV7-3 and TRBJ2-1, with TRBD2 matching 10 bases. Per germline, CDR1 SGHTA and CDR2 FQGTGA. J gave up 4 bases and V 5 bases, and 5 bases lay outside the gene matches. This CDR3 spans 15 amino acids. The CDR3 DNA follows: TGTGCCAGCAGCGAAGGACTAGCGGAGTACAATGAGCAGTTCTTC. Encoded protein: CASSEGLAEYNEQFF.

This chain connects TRBV29-1 to TRBJ1-2; no clear D. The CDR3 is 11 amino acids. The germline gives CDR1 SQVTM, CDR2 ANQGSEA. The ends were cut back, 6 bases at V and 5 bases at J, with 10 bases in the middle. CDR3 bases: TGCAGCGTACCCACAGTTTATGGCTACACCTTC. Translation gives CSVPTVYGYTF.

Concerning this clonotype: With a much larger clone just one base away, this may be a read error. This chain joins TRBV5-1 and TRBJ2-5; 7 bases match TRBD2. The V gene's germline CDR1 is SGHRS and CDR2 YFSETQ. There are 14 residues in the CDR3. J lost 2 bases, V lost 3 bases, and 4 bases had no gene match. CDR3 protein: CASSWEGRQETQYF. CDR3 DNA: TGCGCCAGCAGCTGGGAGGGGCGTCAAGAGACCCAGTACTTC.

This clonotype has just one count. The conserved closing phenylalanine or tryptophan is absent in this CDR3, likely reflecting a read error. The chain combines TRBV29-1 with TRBJ2-5; no definite D call. CDR1 SQVTM and CDR2 ANQGSEA come from the germline V gene. The CDR3 loop spans 14 amino acids. The V end was cut by 2 bases, the J end by 5 bases, with 15 bases between. This CDR3 reads CSVEQSEARETQYL. The CDR3 coding sequence is TGCAGCGTTGAACAATCTGAGGCCCGGGAGACCCAGTACCTC.

The chain links TRBV28 to TRBJ2-7; D perhaps matches TRBD2 (6 bases). Germline CDR1 reads MDHEN; CDR2 reads SYDVKM. The CDR3 is 12 residues long. Trimming shortened V by 8 bases and J by 8 bases, and 16 bases separated the two germline ends. The CDR3 sequence: CASESLRGKQYF. DNA for the CDR3: TGTGCCAGCGAGAGTCTGCGGGGAAAGCAGTACTTC.

V usage is TRBV4-2 and J usage is TRBJ2-5, with TRBD1 identical over 7 bases. This CDR3 comprises 15 residues. From germline, CDR1 is LGHNA and CDR2 YNFKEQ. Unmatched junction bases numbered 7, after V lost 5 bases and J lost 1 base. DNA for the CDR3: TGTGCCAGCAGCTCCACGGGACAGACCCAAGAGACCCAGTACTTC. Translation gives CASSSTGQTQETQYF.

This clonotype was seen a few times. The chain recombines TRBV4-1 with TRBJ2-3; no definite D call. Germline values: CDR1 MGHRA, CDR2 YSYEKL. This CDR3 region has 15 residues. The germline V and J ends were trimmed by 4 bases and 2 bases, with 13 bases remaining between them. The CDR3 spells CASSPGRILTDTQYF. The CDR3 DNA reads as TGCGCCAGCAGCCCCGGACGGATTCTCACAGATACGCAGTATTTT.

This clonotype was observed once. Compared with germline, one end of the junction differs, possibly owing to a read error. The chain links TRBV6-6 to TRBJ2-6; 7 nucleotides line up with TRBD1. This CDR3 spans 17 amino acids. The germline V gene encodes CDR1 MNHNY and CDR2 SVGAGI (reference sequence). CDR3 in amino acids: CASSLSTGNSGAIVLTF. The CDR3 DNA sequence: TGTGCCAGCAGTTTGTCGACAGGGAACTCTGGGGCCATCGTCCTGACTTTC.

The rearrangement links TRBV7-2 to TRBJ1-1; weak D call: TRBD1 (5 bases). Looked up from germline, CDR1 is SGHTA and CDR2 is FQGNSA. The CDR3 is 16 residues long. The V end was cut by 2 bases, the J end by 0 bases, with 13 bases between. DNA for the CDR3: TGTGCCAGCAGCTTAATAGGTGGGGGAATGAACACTGAAGCTTTCTTT. Protein: CASSLIGGGMNTEAFF.

The rearrangement links TRBV7-6 to TRBJ2-7, with 9 bases identical to TRBD2. The CDR3 has 16 amino acids. V lost 1 base, J lost 6 bases, and 10 bases stayed unmatched. The germline V gene has CDR1 SGHVS and CDR2 FNYEAQ. The CDR3 reads CASSLVRGGLAGEQYF. The DNA for the CDR3 is TGTGCCAGCAGCTTAGTACGCGGGGGACTAGCTGGCGAGCAGTACTTC. The variable domain in full, completed from reference TRBV7-6 and TRBJ2-7, reads GAGVSQSPRYKVTKRGQDVALRCDPISGHVSLYWYRQALGQGPEFLTYFNYEAQQDKSGLPNDRFSAERPEGSISTLTIQRTEQRDSAMYRCASSLVRGGLAGEQYFGPGTRLTVT.

The chain recombines TRBV27 with TRBJ2-3; tentative D call: TRBD1 (5 bases). Germline CDR1 and CDR2: MNHEY and SMNVEV (reference sequence). CDR3 size: 16 residues. V shed 2 bases and J shed 5 bases, with 17 bases lying between them. CDR3 sequence reads: CASSLGAGPLRDTQYF. In DNA, the CDR3 is TGTGCCAGCAGTTTAGGGGCAGGGCCCCTGAGAGATACGCAGTATTTT.